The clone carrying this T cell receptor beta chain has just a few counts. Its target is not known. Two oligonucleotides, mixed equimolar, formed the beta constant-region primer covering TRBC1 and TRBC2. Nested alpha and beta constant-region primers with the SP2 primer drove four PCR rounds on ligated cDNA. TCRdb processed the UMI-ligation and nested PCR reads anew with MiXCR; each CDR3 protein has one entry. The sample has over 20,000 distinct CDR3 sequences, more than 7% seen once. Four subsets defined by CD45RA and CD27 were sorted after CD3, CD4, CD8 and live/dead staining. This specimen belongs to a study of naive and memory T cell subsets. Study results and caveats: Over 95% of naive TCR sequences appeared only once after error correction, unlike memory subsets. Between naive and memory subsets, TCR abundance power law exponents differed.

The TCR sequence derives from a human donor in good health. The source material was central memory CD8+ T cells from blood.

The DNA of the CDR3 is TGTGCCAGCAGTTACGTCGTGGGACCAAACTCCTACAATGAGCAGTTCTTC. Its translation: CASSYVVGPNSYNEQFF. This chain connects TRBV6-5 to TRBJ2-1; D assignment may be TRBD1 or TRBD2 (5 bases each). CDR3 length equals 17 residues. The ends were cut back, 2 bases at V and 0 bases at J, with 14 bases in the middle. Per the germline V gene, CDR1 is MNHEY and CDR2 is SVGAGI.